The 14 T cell receptor beta chains in this list originate from one sample, sequenced in a study of T-cell memory formation after mild COVID-19. TCRdb called the 5' RACE reads again in MiXCR, with one record for every CDR3 protein. The repertoire holds roughly 450,000 distinct CDR3 sequences, with about 18% as singletons. The sequenced material came from PBMCs or a T cell subset sorted from them (not recorded which). These TCRs come from an adult woman who had mild COVID-19 (a few samples of this study predate the infection). Cell type and time point are not known.

There are a few counts of this clonotype. The genes are TRBV12-3 or TRBV12-4 and TRBJ2-7; D is ambiguous. V lost 4 bases to trimming and J lost 1 base, with 8 bases between them. The CDR3 is made up of 13 amino acids. CDR3 DNA sequence: TGTGCCAGCAGTTCCCAGATTTCCTACGAGCAGTACTTC. Its protein is CASSSQISYEQYF.

This clonotype has only a few counts. V usage is TRBV11-2 and J usage is TRBJ1-1; D unclear. V gave up 5 bases and J gave up 9 bases, with 16 bases separating them. The CDR3 runs 13 residues. In germline, CDR1 is SGHAT, CDR2 FQNNGV. The CDR3 here is CASSPPVTAKAFF. CDR3 DNA sequence: TGTGCCAGCAGCCCACCGGTCACCGCCAAAGCTTTCTTT.

There are a few counts of this clonotype. The V gene is TRBV20-1, the J gene TRBJ2-2; D not certain. This CDR3 comprises 11 residues. Germline CDR1 DFQATT, CDR2 SNEGSKA (reference sequence). V was clipped by 3 bases and J by 6 bases, with 5 bases between them. CDR3: CSASVSGELFF. The CDR3 nucleotides are TGCAGTGCTAGTGTGTCCGGGGAGCTGTTTTTT.

The rearrangement joins TRBV7-2 to TRBJ2-7; D may be TRBD2 (6 bases). This CDR3 region has 13 residues. V was clipped by 5 bases and J by 3 bases, with 11 bases between them. Germline V gene sequence: CDR1 SGHTA, CDR2 FQGNSA. The CDR3 DNA reads as TGTGCCAGCAGCCAACTCGGGAGCTACGAGCAGTACTTC. It yields the protein CASSQLGSYEQYF.

This clonotype was observed a few times. The chain couples TRBV29-1 to TRBJ1-1; D is possibly TRBD1 (5 bases). The CDR3 covers 11 residues. Germline-derived CDR1 and CDR2 are SQVTM and ANQGSEA. The ends were cut back, 5 bases at V and 3 bases at J, with 7 bases in the middle. The CDR3 reads CSVPGYTEAFF. The DNA for the CDR3 is TGCAGCGTTCCAGGGTACACTGAAGCTTTCTTT. Full variable domain (missing parts from reference TRBV29-1 and TRBJ1-1): SAVISQKPSRDICQRGTSLTIQCQVDSQVTMMFWYRQQPGQSLTLIATANQGSEATYESGFVIDKFPISRPNLTFSTLTVSNMSPEDSSIYLCSVPGYTEAFFGQGTRLTVV.

In its sample, this clonotype was seen a few times. This chain links TRBV4-2 with TRBJ2-1; no clear D gene. The V end lost 1 base, the J end lost 0 bases, and 13 bases lay between the germline ends. This CDR3 has 17 residues. Per germline, CDR1 LGHNA and CDR2 YNFKEQ. The CDR3 protein is CASSQADNRNSYNEQFF. CDR3 sequence (DNA): TGTGCCAGCAGCCAAGCCGATAATCGGAACTCCTACAATGAGCAGTTCTTC.

The chain has TRBV20-1 and TRBJ1-2, with 8 nucleotides matching TRBD1. Germline CDR1 DFQATT, CDR2 SNEGSKA (reference sequence). The CDR3 totals 13 residues. Trimming removed 2 bases from V and 6 bases from J; junction bases left unmatched: 5. CDR3 nucleotides: TGCAGTGCTAGATCGGACAGGGAACATGGCTACACCTTC. This gives the protein CSARSDREHGYTF.

This clonotype showed up just once. The rearrangement uses TRBV2 and TRBJ1-2, with 8 bases matching TRBD1. Germline V lookup: CDR1 SNHLY, CDR2 FYNNEI. CDR3 length equals 12 residues. V lost 6 bases to trimming and J lost 6 bases; unmatched junction nucleotides: 3. In nucleotides, the CDR3 is TGTGCCAGCAGGGACAGGGTGCATGGCTACACCTTC. It specifies CASRDRVHGYTF.

This clonotype has only a few counts. This sequence joins TRBV24-1 and TRBJ2-5, with 8 bases identical to TRBD2. CDR1 is KGHDR, CDR2 SFDVKD, per germline. The length of the CDR3 is 16 residues. Germline trimming cut 4 bases from V and 0 bases from J; bases unmatched to any gene: 6. The CDR3 nucleotides read TGTGCCACCAGTGACCGTAGCGGGGAGAACCAAGAGACCCAGTACTTC. Translating gives CATSDRSGENQETQYF.

V usage is TRBV7-6 and J usage is TRBJ2-1; 14 nucleotides align to TRBD2. Trimming took 5 bases from V and 1 from J; bases not matched to a gene: 7. From germline, CDR1 is SGHVS and CDR2 FNYEAQ. The CDR3 has 18 residues. CDR3 sequence: CASSPGLAGGSSYNEQFF. The CDR3 DNA sequence: TGTGCCAGCAGCCCCGGACTAGCGGGGGGATCTTCCTACAATGAGCAGTTCTTC.

This clonotype came up a few times. V usage is TRBV27 and J usage is TRBJ2-1, with D possibly being TRBD2 (5 bases). The V gene's germline CDR1 is MNHEY and CDR2 SMNVEV (reference sequence). V was clipped by 7 bases and J by 9 bases, with 16 bases between them. The CDR3 is 13 amino acids. CDR3 residues: CASTELGNGEQFF. The CDR3 DNA sequence: TGTGCCAGCACTGAACTAGGCAATGGTGAGCAGTTCTTC.

This chain uses TRBV5-1 with TRBJ2-1; D possibly corresponds to TRBD2 (7 bases). CDR1 is SGHRS and CDR2 is YFSETQ in the germline V gene. V lost 7 bases and J 9 bases, leaving 17 bases between the germline ends. The CDR3 loop spans 13 amino acids. The CDR3 protein is CASGGGQGGEQFF. CDR3 nucleotide sequence: TGCGCCAGCGGGGGGGGACAAGGCGGTGAGCAGTTCTTC.

The chain joins TRBV2 to TRBJ1-2, with 8 bases that match TRBD1. V was pared by 5 bases and J by 6 bases, with 8 bases of the junction left unmatched. The CDR3 is 14 residues long. Germline lookup yields CDR1 SNHLY and CDR2 FYNNEI. The CDR3 loop reads CASSLQTGVDGYTF. CDR3 in DNA: TGTGCCAGCAGTCTACAGACAGGGGTAGATGGCTACACCTTC.

Of note for this clonotype: At one boundary the junction diverges from the germline segment, which might be a read error. The rearrangement joins TRBV5-1 to TRBJ2-2; 7 bases are a match to TRBD1. Germline assignment: CDR1 SGHRS and CDR2 YFSETQ. CDR3 size: 13 residues. Here the CDR3 reads CASSLESPADRFF. The CDR3 nucleotides read TGCGCCAGCAGCTTGGAGTCCCCAGCGGACAGGTTCTTT.